This T cell receptor beta chain appears in the sequencing data of a study of T-cell memory formation after mild COVID-19. The V end lost 4 bases, the J end lost 4 bases, and 12 bases lay between the germline ends. Germline loops: CDR1 SGHTA, CDR2 FQGTGA. This CDR3 is built from 14 residues. This clonotype was seen at least ten times. The antigen is not known. Notes on the study in general: Researchers could not confirm that second-wave clones peaking on day 37 targeted SARS-CoV-2. From day 15 to 85, contracting clones were balanced between CD4 and CD8, whereas later expanders leaned toward CD4+.

Researchers used 5'RACE with constant-segment primers to make TCR alpha and TCR beta cDNA libraries that carry sample barcodes and UMIs. TCRdb fed the 5' RACE reads into MiXCR, producing one record per CDR3 protein. The sample consists of tens of thousands of distinct CDR3 sequences, around 10% of them appearing once. The sequence was obtained from an adult woman who had mild COVID-19 (a few samples of this study predate the infection). Cell type and time point are not known. Sample: PBMCs or a T cell subset sorted from them (not recorded which). The chain uses TRBV7-3 and TRBJ2-3; D may be TRBD2 (6 bases). The CDR3 DNA reads as TGTGCCAGCAGCTCCTCGACGGGAGCAGATACGCAGTATTTT. It yields the protein CASSSSTGADTQYF.